The 17 T cell receptor beta chains in this list originate from one sample, sequenced in a study of CD8 T cells in ankylosing spondylitis. TCRdb reprocessed the 5' RACE reads via MiXCR and lists one record per CDR3 protein. Of 200,000 to 250,000 distinct CDR3 sequences detected, about 26% appear once; the ten largest clones hold 6.6%. Material for sequencing was blood, either unsorted or a sorted T cell fraction (not recorded which). These receptors were obtained from a male donor with ankylosing spondylitis or in good health (not recorded which).

The chain carries TRBV6-5 and TRBJ2-1; D is unclear. CDR1 and CDR2 (germline): MNHEY, SVGAGI. V was pared by 0 bases and J by 4 bases, with 10 bases between. The CDR3 covers 15 residues. Here the CDR3 reads CASSYSIAIYNEQFF. The CDR3 coding sequence is TGTGCCAGCAGTTACTCGATAGCCATATACAATGAGCAGTTCTTC.

This clonotype was recorded at least ten times. The genes are TRBV12-3 or TRBV12-4 and TRBJ2-2; D is undetermined. The CDR3 spans 14 residues. V was pared by 7 bases and J by 4 bases, with 13 bases between. The CDR3 loop is CASTASRGTGELFF. For the CDR3, the DNA is TGTGCCAGCACGGCCTCCCGTGGCACCGGGGAGCTGTTTTTT.

The rearrangement links TRBV29-1 to TRBJ2-5, with D maybe TRBD2 (6 bases). Germline CDR1 SQVTM, CDR2 ANQGSEA. V lost 7 bases, J lost 3 bases, and 15 bases lay in between. This CDR3 spans 13 amino acids. CDR3 coding DNA: TGCAGCGCTGGGGGGACTGAGAAAGAGACCCAGTACTTC. Protein: CSAGGTEKETQYF.

The CDR3 DNA is TGTGCCAGCAGTTCCCCACTAGCGGCAGGCTACAATGAGCAGTTCTTC. Protein product: CASSSPLAAGYNEQFF. This chain joins TRBV6-5 and TRBJ2-1, with 8 positions matching TRBD2. The CDR3 contains 16 residues. Germline CDR1 is MNHEY and CDR2 is SVGAGI. With V trimmed by 4 bases and J by 3 bases, 8 bases remained unmatched.

This clonotype was seen a handful of times. This sequence joins TRBV14 and TRBJ2-5; D possibly matches TRBD1 or TRBD2 (5 bases each). V lost 4 bases to trimming and J lost 3 bases, with 15 bases between them. Germline V gene data show CDR1 as SGHDN and CDR2 as FVKESK. CDR3 length equals 15 residues. CDR3 in DNA: TGTGCCAGCAGCCGATTAGGGACGGCAAAAGAGACCCAGTACTTC. The encoded protein is CASSRLGTAKETQYF.

This clonotype came up many times. The J gene is TRBJ2-7, the V gene TRBV28; D is tentatively TRBD1 or TRBD2 (5 bases each). The CDR3 length is 16 residues. Germline V lookup: CDR1 MDHEN, CDR2 SYDVKM. V gave up 6 bases and J gave up 5 bases, with 23 bases separating them. CDR3 amino acids: CASRSQSRGRVHEQYF. CDR3 nucleotides: TGTGCCAGCAGGAGTCAATCGAGGGGTAGGGTACACGAGCAGTACTTC.

This clonotype turned up a few times. The chain has TRBV29-1 and TRBJ2-3, with 7 bases that match TRBD2. Trimming removed 3 bases from V and 1 base from J; junction bases left unmatched: 4. This CDR3 region has 14 residues. The germline V gene encodes CDR1 SQVTM and CDR2 ANQGSEA. The CDR3 loop reads CSVDSLAGTDTQYF. CDR3 coding DNA: TGCAGCGTTGACTCTCTAGCGGGCACAGATACGCAGTATTTT.

Many counts were recorded for this clonotype. The chain uses TRBV5-1 and TRBJ1-5; D might be TRBD1 (5 bases). The CDR3 covers 15 residues. V lost 2 bases and J 3 bases, leaving 12 bases between the germline ends. Germline CDR1 SGHRS, CDR2 YFSETQ. The CDR3 region is CASSFDSRPNQPQHF. CDR3 bases: TGCGCCAGCAGCTTCGACAGTCGTCCCAATCAGCCCCAGCATTTT.

Many counts were recorded for this clonotype. The chain links TRBV6-6 to TRBJ2-3, with D unresolved. Germline V CDR1 and CDR2: MNHNY, SVGAGI (reference sequence). CDR3 size: 12 residues. V lost 9 bases, J lost 3 bases, and 10 bases lay in between. CDR3 sequence reads: CASNGGTDTQYF. The CDR3 nucleotides read TGTGCCAGTAACGGCGGAACAGATACGCAGTATTTT.

This clonotype was detected only a few times. The V call is TRBV6-5, the J call TRBJ2-3, with a weak D call TRBD2 (6 bases). Germline values: CDR1 MNHEY, CDR2 SVGAGI. The CDR3 loop spans 17 amino acids. Trimming pared 0 bases from V and 1 base from J, leaving 14 bases between. CDR3 coding DNA: TGTGCCAGCAGTTACTCGGGGACTCCAGACGGCACAGATACGCAGTATTTT. The encoded protein is CASSYSGTPDGTDTQYF.

This clonotype was observed many times. This sequence joins TRBV19 and TRBJ1-5, with D possibly matching TRBD1 (5 bases). Germline V gene sequence: CDR1 LNHDA, CDR2 SQIVND (reference sequence). Trimming removed 0 bases from V and 1 base from J, with 7 bases in between. The CDR3 length is 15 residues. CDR3 amino acids: CASSIERQSNQPQHF. CDR3 DNA: TGTGCCAGTAGTATAGAGCGACAGAGCAATCAGCCCCAGCATTTT.

V and J are TRBV12-3 or TRBV12-4 and TRBJ2-1, with D perhaps TRBD2 (5 bases). V dropped 7 bases and J dropped 2 bases, with 9 bases sitting between them. This CDR3 spans 13 amino acids. CDR3 bases: TGTGCCAGCATGCTAGCAACCTACAATGAGCAGTTCTTC. This gives the protein CASMLATYNEQFF.

The sample holds many counts of this clonotype. The rearrangement links TRBV6-1 to TRBJ2-1; D may correspond to TRBD1 or TRBD2 (7 bases each). This CDR3 spans 17 amino acids. Germline CDR1 is MNHNS and CDR2 is SASEGT. Trimming shortened V by 8 bases and J by 6 bases, and 26 bases separated the two germline ends. The CDR3 loop reads CASYRGVGAWEGNEQFF. CDR3 in DNA: TGTGCCAGCTACAGGGGAGTTGGGGCCTGGGAGGGCAATGAGCAGTTCTTC.

This clonotype showed up many times. The chain joins TRBV3-1 to TRBJ2-7; D could derive from TRBD1 or TRBD2 (6 bases each). V lost 1 base and J lost 3, with 13 bases in between. Germline loops: CDR1 LGHDT, CDR2 YNNKEL (reference sequence). This CDR3 is 15 amino acids long. The CDR3 DNA sequence: TGTGCCAGCAGCCAAGTAGGGGGGCCGGGCTACGAGCAGTACTTC. This codes for CASSQVGGPGYEQYF.

The chain is built from TRBV9 and TRBJ2-5, with no clear D. Germline CDR1 is SGDLS and CDR2 is YYNGEE. The CDR3 spans 13 residues. The V end lost 0 bases, the J end lost 2 bases, and 5 bases lay between the germline ends. CDR3 sequence: CASSVGQQETQYF. In DNA form, the CDR3 reads TGTGCCAGCAGCGTAGGTCAGCAAGAGACCCAGTACTTC.

This chain links TRBV5-1 with TRBJ1-6, with TRBD1 matching over 9 bases. Germline V gene lookup returns CDR1 SGHRS and CDR2 YFSETQ. Trimming took 4 bases from V and 10 from J; bases not matched to a gene: 9. The CDR3 loop spans 15 amino acids. Written as DNA, the CDR3 is TGCGCCAGCAGCGCCGCAGGGACAGGGTCCTCACCCCTCCACTTT. It encodes CASSAAGTGSSPLHF. Supplemented by reference TRBV5-1 and TRBJ1-6, the full variable domain reads KAGVTQTPRYLIKTRGQQVTLSCSPISGHRSVSWYQQTPGQGLQFLFEYFSETQRNKGNFPGRFSGRQFSNSRSEMNVSTLELGDSALYLCASSAAGTGSSPLHFGNGTRLTVT.

This clonotype was counted a few times. V gene TRBV5-1 combines with J gene TRBJ1-4, with 9 bases identical to TRBD1. The J segment lost 8 bases and the V segment lost 0 bases, leaving 5 bases of the junction unmatched. Germline lookup yields CDR1 SGHRS and CDR2 YFSETQ. The CDR3 is 15 amino acids. CDR3 region: CASSLAGQGSEKLFF. The CDR3 bases are TGCGCCAGCAGCTTGGCGGGACAGGGATCCGAAAAACTGTTTTTT.